The clone carrying this TCR beta chain was observed a few times. Its matching antigen is unknown. Reverse transcription of all isolated RNA meant that expressed TCRB transcripts were sequenced. TCRdb's copy holds only in-frame clones and misses some; the assay was immunoSEQ multiplex PCR. The profile shows some 150,000 clones, around 51% of them singletons. The record originates from a study of beta chain features in type 1 diabetes. About the research overall: Cell yields, gender and age were similar in healthy donors and patients. All samples together contributed 90 million to 130 million sorted cells for examination. Notes on the study in general: In all four CD4+ subsets, TCRB CDR3 length was significantly, moderately reduced in type 1 diabetes.

The germline V gene encodes CDR1 SGHTA and CDR2 FQGNSA. Trimming left V 4 bases short and J 6 bases short, with 15 bases between. The CDR3 has 14 residues. This receptor was identified in a young man in good health. This chain uses TRBV7-2 with TRBJ2-5, with D perhaps TRBD2 (6 bases). The sequenced sample was Tregs from blood. CDR3 nucleotides: TGTGCCAGCAGCTCCTTGGCTAGCGAAAAGACCCAGTACTTC. It encodes CASSSLASEKTQYF. Together with reference TRBV7-2 and TRBJ2-5, the CDR3 gives the full variable domain: GAGVSQSPSNKVTEKGKDVELRCDPISGHTALYWYRQSLGQGLEFLIYFQGNSAPDKSGLPSDRFSAERTGGSVSTLTIQRTQQEDSAVYLCASSSLASEKTQYFGPGTRLLVL.